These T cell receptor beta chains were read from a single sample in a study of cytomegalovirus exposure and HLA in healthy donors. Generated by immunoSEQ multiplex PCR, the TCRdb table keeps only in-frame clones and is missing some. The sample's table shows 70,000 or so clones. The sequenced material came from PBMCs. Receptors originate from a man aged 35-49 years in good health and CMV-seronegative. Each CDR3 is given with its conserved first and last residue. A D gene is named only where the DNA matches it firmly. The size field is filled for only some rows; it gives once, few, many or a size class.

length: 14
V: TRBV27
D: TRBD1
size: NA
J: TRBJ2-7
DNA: TGTGCCAGCAGCCAGGGGGCGCGTTCTTACGAGCAGTACTTC
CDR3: CASSQGARSYEQYF

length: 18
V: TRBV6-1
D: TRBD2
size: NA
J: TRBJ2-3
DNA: TGTGCCAGCAGTGGAGGACAACTAGCGGGGGGGAGCACAGATACGCAGTATTTT
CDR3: CASSGGQLAGGSTDTQYF

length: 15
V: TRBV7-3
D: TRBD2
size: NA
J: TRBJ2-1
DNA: TGTGCCAGCAGCCCGACTAGCGGGGGCTACAATGAGCAGTTCTTC
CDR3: CASSPTSGGYNEQFF

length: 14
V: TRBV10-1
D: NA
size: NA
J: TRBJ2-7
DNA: TGCGCCAGCAGTGAGGCAGGGGCAACCTACGAGCAGTACTTC
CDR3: CASSEAGATYEQYF

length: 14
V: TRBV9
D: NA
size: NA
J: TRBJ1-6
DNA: TGTGCCAGCAGCGTTAGATGGGAGGCTTCACCCCTCCACTTT
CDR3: CASSVRWEASPLHF

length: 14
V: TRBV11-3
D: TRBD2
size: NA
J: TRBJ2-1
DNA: TGTGCCAGCAGCCGGGGACTAGCGGGCAATGAGCAGTTCTTC
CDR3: CASSRGLAGNEQFF

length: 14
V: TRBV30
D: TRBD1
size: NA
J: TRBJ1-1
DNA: TGTGCCTGGAGTGGGACAGGGGGTTGGACTGAAGCTTTCTTT
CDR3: CAWSGTGGWTEAFF

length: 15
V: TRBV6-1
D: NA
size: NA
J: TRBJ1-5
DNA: TGTGCCACCGGGGGGGCGTCTTTCAGCAATCAGCCCCAGCATTTT
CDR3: CATGGASFSNQPQHF

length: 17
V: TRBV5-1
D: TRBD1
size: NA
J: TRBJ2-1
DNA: TGCGCCAGCAGCTTGGCCGAGACAGGGGGCCGGGCCAGTGAGCAGTTCTTC
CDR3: CASSLAETGGRASEQFF

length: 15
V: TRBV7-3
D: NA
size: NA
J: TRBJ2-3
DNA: TGTGCCAGCAGCTTAAACGGCGGGGGCCGCGATACGCAGTATTTT
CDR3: CASSLNGGGRDTQYF

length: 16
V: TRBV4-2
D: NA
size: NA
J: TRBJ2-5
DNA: TGTGCCAGCAGCCGGGGGGGGGCAAGTCAGCGAGAGACCCAGTACTTC
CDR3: CASSRGGASQRETQYF

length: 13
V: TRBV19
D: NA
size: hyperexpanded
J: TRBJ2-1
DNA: TGTGCCAGTAGCTTCCCAGGGGGGAATGAGCAGTTCTTC
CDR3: CASSFPGGNEQFF

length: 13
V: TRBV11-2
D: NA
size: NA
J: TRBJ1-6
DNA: TGTGCCAGCAGCTTTCAGGGGAATTCACCCCTCCACTTT
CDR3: CASSFQGNSPLHF

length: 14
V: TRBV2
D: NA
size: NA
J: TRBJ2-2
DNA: TGTGCCAGCAGGGGGACAATGAACACCGGGGAGCTGTTTTTT
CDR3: CASRGTMNTGELFF